Shown below are 32 T cell receptor beta chains from a single sample sequenced in a study of T-cell reconstitution after alpha-beta-depleted transplantation in children. As it was prepared, the TCRbeta library received unique molecular identifiers. TCRdb fed the PCR reads into MiXCR, producing one record per CDR3 protein. The table lists approximately 640,000 distinct CDR3 sequences, approximately 17% of them singletons. The input for sequencing was PBMCs from the stem cell graft donor, taken from the stem cell graft. Receptors were obtained from a human donor who donated a stem cell graft to a child with acute myeloid leukemia.

The gene calls are TRBV7-9 and TRBJ2-3; D is unresolved. Trimming shortened V by 3 bases and J by 6 bases, and 16 bases separated the two germline ends. The CDR3 totals 15 residues. Germline lookup yields CDR1 SEHNR and CDR2 FQNEAQ (reference sequence). CDR3 sequence reads: CASSFSMADLDTQYF. The CDR3 coding sequence is TGTGCCAGCAGCTTTTCAATGGCCGATTTGGATACGCAGTATTTT.

This sequence joins TRBV5-1 and TRBJ1-1, with D possibly matching TRBD1 (5 bases). The V gene lost 7 bases and the J gene lost 4 bases, with 11 bases spanning the gap. The CDR3 length is 12 residues. Germline CDR1 reads SGHRS; CDR2 reads YFSETQ. CDR3: CASGGGSTEAFF. In DNA, the CDR3 is TGCGCCAGCGGGGGGGGGAGCACTGAAGCTTTCTTT.

On this clonotype: Likely a read error: the CDR3 ends without its conserved phenylalanine or tryptophan. The rearrangement uses TRBV11-2 and TRBJ2-5; no clear D gene. Germline CDR1 is SGHAT and CDR2 is FQNNGV. Trimming stripped 5 bases from V and 0 bases from J, with 7 bases between. The CDR3 consists of 13 residues. CDR3 residues: CASSRTYQETQYS. The DNA of the CDR3 is TGTGCCAGCAGCCGGACCTACCAAGAGACCCAGTACTCC.

This sequence joins TRBV7-2 and TRBJ2-2; no reliable D call. V gave up 5 bases and J gave up 2 bases, with 18 bases separating them. The CDR3 runs to 17 residues. CDR1 is SGHTA, CDR2 FQGNSA, per germline. The CDR3 DNA reads TGTGCCAGCAGCCCCAGCCGTTTGATCCTCAACACCGGGGAGCTGTTTTTT. Translated: CASSPSRLILNTGELFF.

This rearrangement joins TRBV12-3 or TRBV12-4 to TRBJ2-5; TRBD1 matches 9 bases. V was pared by 6 bases and J by 0 bases, with 8 bases of the junction left unmatched. This CDR3 is built from 16 residues. CDR3: CASSRTGDQNQETQYF. CDR3 in DNA: TGTGCCAGCAGCCGGACAGGGGACCAGAACCAAGAGACCCAGTACTTC.

This clonotype occurred many times. The genes are TRBV20-1 and TRBJ1-4; 8 bases agree with TRBD1. CDR1 is DFQATT, CDR2 SNEGSKA, per germline (reference sequence). With 1 base clipped from V and 8 bases from J, the junction kept 9 bases outside the gene matches. The CDR3 has 15 residues. CDR3 protein: CSARGIQGANEKLFF. The CDR3, as DNA: TGCAGTGCTAGAGGGATCCAGGGGGCGAACGAAAAACTGTTTTTT.

This clonotype was counted ten times or more. CDR3 sequence reads: CASSPRVAGSSYNEQFF. The CDR3 coding sequence is TGTGCCAGCAGTCCCCGGGTAGCGGGGTCTTCCTACAATGAGCAGTTCTTC. V usage is TRBV12-3 or TRBV12-4 and J usage is TRBJ2-1, with 8 bases aligning to TRBD2. The CDR3 covers 17 residues. The J segment lost 1 base and the V segment lost 5 bases, leaving 10 bases of the junction unmatched.

This clonotype has a handful of counts. The chain uses TRBV5-1 and TRBJ2-1, with D possibly being TRBD1 or TRBD2 (6 bases each). Germline CDR1 reads SGHRS; CDR2 reads YFSETQ. The CDR3 spans 14 residues. Trimming pared 4 bases from V and 7 bases from J, leaving 15 bases between. This CDR3 is CASSPHRGRNEQFF. For the CDR3, the DNA is TGCGCCAGCAGCCCACACCGGGGGCGGAATGAGCAGTTCTTC.

The J gene is TRBJ1-1, the V gene TRBV28; D is unclear. Trimming stripped 3 bases from V and 1 base from J, with 24 bases between. Germline V lookup: CDR1 MDHEN, CDR2 SYDVKM. This CDR3 has 19 residues. The DNA of the CDR3 is TGTGCCAGCAGTTTCCCGGGCGGGTTGATCGATGCAGCGAACACTGAAGCTTTCTTT. Translated, it gives CASSFPGGLIDAANTEAFF.

A few counts support this clonotype. The chain joins TRBV29-1 to TRBJ1-1; no reliable D call. In germline, CDR1 is SQVTM, CDR2 ANQGSEA. V was trimmed by 4 bases and J by 1 base, leaving 7 bases between them. The CDR3 spans 12 residues. This CDR3 reads CSVVKANTEAFF. CDR3 sequence (DNA): TGCAGCGTTGTGAAGGCGAACACTGAAGCTTTCTTT.

This chain connects TRBV6-2 or TRBV6-3 to TRBJ2-1; TRBD2 agrees at 7 bases. With V trimmed by 8 bases and J by 9 bases, 19 bases remained unmatched. The CDR3 contains 16 residues. Germline CDR1 MNHEY, CDR2 SVGEGT. Here the CDR3 DNA reads TGTGCCAGCGGGAGGGACTCCGGTTTCCAAGGAGGTGAGCAGTTCTTC. Protein sequence: CASGRDSGFQGGEQFF.

This chain links TRBV6-1 with TRBJ2-5, with D possibly being TRBD2 (7 bases). The CDR3 consists of 15 residues. The V gene's germline CDR1 is MNHNS and CDR2 SASEGT. Trimming removed 0 bases from V and 4 bases from J, with 12 bases in between. This CDR3 is CASSEAFGGAETQYF. The CDR3, as DNA: TGTGCCAGCAGTGAAGCTTTTGGGGGGGCAGAGACCCAGTACTTC.

A few counts support this clonotype. J is TRBJ2-6 and V is TRBV5-1, with 8 bases lining up with TRBD1. CDR1 SGHRS and CDR2 YFSETQ come from the germline V gene. Unmatched junction bases numbered 8, after V lost 3 bases and J lost 0 bases. The CDR3 runs to 18 residues. CDR3: CASSYRDRRASGANVLTF. The CDR3 region has the DNA TGCGCCAGCAGCTACCGGGACAGGAGGGCCTCTGGGGCCAACGTCCTGACTTTC.

J is TRBJ2-7 and V is TRBV30; no reliable D call. The CDR3 spans 12 residues. Germline V CDR1 and CDR2: GTSNPN, SVGIG (reference sequence). The V end was cut by 6 bases, the J end by 2 bases, with 11 bases between. In DNA form, the CDR3 reads TGTGCCTGCTCACCCGACACCTACGAGCAGTACTTC. Protein product: CACSPDTYEQYF.

V is TRBV5-6 and J is TRBJ2-1; D may be TRBD1 (5 bases). Trimming stripped 3 bases from V and 8 bases from J, with 15 bases between. The germline CDR1 and CDR2 sequences are SGHDT and YYEEEE. This CDR3 has 14 amino acids. CDR3 DNA sequence: TGTGCCAGCAGCTCCCTTGACAGCCCCCATGAGCAGTTCTTC. Its translation is CASSSLDSPHEQFF.

This clonotype showed up just a few times. The V and J genes are TRBV20-1 and TRBJ2-1; 11 bases are shared with TRBD2. CDR1 DFQATT and CDR2 SNEGSKA come from the germline V gene (reference sequence). V gave up 3 bases and J gave up 9 bases; unmatched junction bases: 7. The CDR3 covers 14 residues. CDR3 sequence: CSARVAGGNGEQFF. CDR3 bases: TGCAGTGCTAGGGTAGCGGGGGGGAATGGTGAGCAGTTCTTC.

The sample holds many counts of this clonotype. The chain uses TRBV6-1 and TRBJ1-2; TRBD1 agrees at 8 bases. Germline CDR1 is MNHNS and CDR2 is SASEGT. CDR3 length equals 14 residues. The V segment lost 7 bases and the J segment 1 base; nucleotides outside the gene matches: 5. The DNA for the CDR3 is TGTGCCAGCATCGAGGACAGGGATAACTATGGCTACACCTTC. Translating it yields CASIEDRDNYGYTF.

This clonotype has at least ten counts. The chain joins TRBV27 to TRBJ2-3, with 9 nucleotides matching TRBD1. V lost 4 bases and J lost 1; bases outside the gene matches: 12. This CDR3 region has 18 residues. Germline V lookup: CDR1 MNHEY, CDR2 SMNVEV (reference sequence). The CDR3 coding sequence is TGTGCCAGCAGTTCTACAACTTACAGGGGGCGAGGCACAGATACGCAGTATTTT. Encoded protein: CASSSTTYRGRGTDTQYF.

This clonotype has a count of ten or more. The V gene is TRBV6-1, the J gene TRBJ1-4; D is ambiguous. Germline V gives CDR1 MNHNS, CDR2 SASEGT. This CDR3 spans 14 amino acids. V was cut by 7 bases and J by 8 bases, with 17 bases left in between. CDR3 in amino acids: CASTSGYLSEKLFF. CDR3 DNA: TGTGCCAGCACCTCCGGCTACCTTAGCGAAAAACTGTTTTTT.

This clonotype has at least ten counts. The gene calls are TRBV20-1 and TRBJ2-7, with 9 positions matching TRBD1. J lost 7 bases, V lost 4 bases, and 11 bases had no gene match. Germline V lookup: CDR1 DFQATT, CDR2 SNEGSKA (reference sequence). This CDR3 region has 14 residues. The CDR3 coding sequence is TGCAGTGCTACTACGAACAGGGGGCTGCGGGAGCAGTACTTC. This encodes CSATTNRGLREQYF.

Ten or more counts support this clonotype. The chain links TRBV20-1 to TRBJ1-2; 8 bases fit TRBD1. V lost 6 bases, J lost 2 bases, and 5 bases stayed unmatched. Germline CDR1 DFQATT, CDR2 SNEGSKA (reference sequence). The CDR3 is made up of 13 amino acids. CDR3 DNA sequence: TGCAGTGCAGAGGACAGGGCCAACTATGGCTACACCTTC. Its translation: CSAEDRANYGYTF.

In its sample, this clonotype was seen many times. This chain uses TRBV20-1 with TRBJ2-5, with 7 bases matching TRBD1. V lost 7 bases, J lost 5 bases, and 7 bases stayed unmatched. CDR3 size: 12 residues. Germline V gene sequence: CDR1 DFQATT, CDR2 SNEGSKA (reference sequence). This CDR3 reads CSVGDRVETQYF. As DNA, the CDR3 is TGCAGTGTAGGTGACAGGGTGGAGACCCAGTACTTC.

At least ten counts were recorded for this clonotype. The chain combines TRBV20-1 with TRBJ1-1; 8 nucleotides line up with TRBD1. With 5 bases clipped from V and 3 bases from J, the junction kept 11 bases outside the gene matches. Germline V gives CDR1 DFQATT, CDR2 SNEGSKA (reference sequence). This CDR3 is 15 amino acids long. Here the CDR3 DNA reads TGCAGTGCTCCAGGACAGGGTTGGTCGGACACTGAAGCTTTCTTT. It yields the protein CSAPGQGWSDTEAFF.

Turning to this clonotype: A read error may explain this, as a much larger clone is one base away. The V gene is TRBV4-2, the J gene TRBJ2-2, with D perhaps matching TRBD1 (6 bases). Trimming stripped 2 bases from V and 7 bases from J, with 14 bases between. CDR1 LGHNA and CDR2 YNFKEQ come from the germline V gene. The CDR3 has 15 amino acids. The CDR3 here is CASSQTGRMDGELFF. For the CDR3, the DNA is TGTGCCAGCAGCCAAACAGGGAGAATGGACGGGGAGCTGTTTTTT.

This clonotype was counted ten times or more. This sequence joins TRBV20-1 and TRBJ2-5; 12 nucleotides align to TRBD2. J lost 5 bases, V lost 3 bases, and 1 base had no gene match. CDR1 is DFQATT, CDR2 SNEGSKA, per germline (reference sequence). CDR3 length: 13 residues. CDR3 sequence (DNA): TGCAGTGCTAGGCTAGCGGGAGGGGAGACCCAGTACTTC. It yields the protein CSARLAGGETQYF.

V and J are TRBV7-9 and TRBJ2-1; 8 positions match TRBD1. The CDR3 is 15 amino acids. Germline V CDR1 and CDR2: SEHNR, FQNEAQ (reference sequence). Trimming at V came to 5 bases and at J to 1 base, leaving 4 bases not matched to a gene. The CDR3: CASSSRDRSYNEQFF. As DNA, the CDR3 is TGTGCCAGCAGCAGCCGGGACAGGTCCTACAATGAGCAGTTCTTC. Based on the CDR3 plus reference TRBV7-9 and TRBJ2-1, the full variable domain is DTGVSQNPRHKITKRGQNVTFRCDPISEHNRLYWYRQTLGQGPEFLTYFQNEAQLEKSRLLSDRFSAERPKGSFSTLEIQRTEQGDSAMYLCASSSRDRSYNEQFFGPGTRLTVL.

This clonotype has a handful of counts. The CDR3 protein is CASTMVGGTEETQYF. CDR3 nucleotide sequence: TGTGCCAGCACCATGGTGGGGGGCACGGAGGAGACCCAGTACTTC. The V gene is TRBV6-1, the J gene TRBJ2-5; either TRBD1 or TRBD2 may supply D (6 bases each). V shed 7 bases and J shed 5 bases, with 20 bases lying between them. The germline gives CDR1 MNHNS, CDR2 SASEGT. The CDR3 is made up of 15 amino acids.

The rearrangement links TRBV7-2 to TRBJ2-5; D gene uncertain. The length of the CDR3 is 16 residues. Germline assignment: CDR1 SGHTA and CDR2 FQGNSA. V was clipped by 2 bases and J by 5 bases, with 18 bases between them. The CDR3 protein is CASSLRSLTPAETQYF. The CDR3, as DNA: TGTGCCAGCAGCTTAAGGTCCCTAACCCCGGCGGAGACCCAGTACTTC.

This clonotype has a handful of counts. This chain links TRBV7-9 with TRBJ1-1, with TRBD1 as a possible D gene (5 bases). This CDR3 is 15 amino acids long. Trimming removed 7 bases at V and 0 bases at J, with 15 bases between. Per the germline V gene, CDR1 is SEHNR and CDR2 is FQNEAQ (reference sequence). CDR3 nucleotide sequence: TGTGCCAGCAACCCAAGACAGATTATGAACACTGAAGCTTTCTTT. It codes for CASNPRQIMNTEAFF.

This clonotype was observed at least ten times. This chain connects TRBV20-1 to TRBJ2-3, with D possibly being TRBD2 (5 bases). Germline CDR1 and CDR2: DFQATT and SNEGSKA (reference sequence). Deletions cut 4 bases from V and 5 bases from J, with 10 bases between. This CDR3 spans 12 amino acids. As DNA, the CDR3 is TGCAGTGCTATAGGGCGGGTAGATACGCAGTATTTT. Its translation is CSAIGRVDTQYF.

This clonotype was observed at least ten times. The V gene is TRBV6-5, the J gene TRBJ2-7; 7 positions agree with TRBD1. The CDR3 is 11 residues long. With 10 bases clipped from V and 3 bases from J, the junction kept 3 bases outside the gene matches. Germline CDR1 is MNHEY and CDR2 is SVGAGI. In DNA form, the CDR3 reads TGTGCCACGGACAGGCTCTACGAGCAGTACTTC. This codes for CATDRLYEQYF.

The J gene is TRBJ2-7, the V gene TRBV30; no reliable D call. Looked up from germline, CDR1 is GTSNPN and CDR2 is SVGIG (reference sequence). V lost 2 bases to trimming and J lost 5 bases, with 7 bases between them. The CDR3 sequence is 11 residues long. CDR3: CAWSNTDEQYF. The CDR3 nucleotides are TGTGCCTGGAGTAACACCGACGAGCAGTACTTC.